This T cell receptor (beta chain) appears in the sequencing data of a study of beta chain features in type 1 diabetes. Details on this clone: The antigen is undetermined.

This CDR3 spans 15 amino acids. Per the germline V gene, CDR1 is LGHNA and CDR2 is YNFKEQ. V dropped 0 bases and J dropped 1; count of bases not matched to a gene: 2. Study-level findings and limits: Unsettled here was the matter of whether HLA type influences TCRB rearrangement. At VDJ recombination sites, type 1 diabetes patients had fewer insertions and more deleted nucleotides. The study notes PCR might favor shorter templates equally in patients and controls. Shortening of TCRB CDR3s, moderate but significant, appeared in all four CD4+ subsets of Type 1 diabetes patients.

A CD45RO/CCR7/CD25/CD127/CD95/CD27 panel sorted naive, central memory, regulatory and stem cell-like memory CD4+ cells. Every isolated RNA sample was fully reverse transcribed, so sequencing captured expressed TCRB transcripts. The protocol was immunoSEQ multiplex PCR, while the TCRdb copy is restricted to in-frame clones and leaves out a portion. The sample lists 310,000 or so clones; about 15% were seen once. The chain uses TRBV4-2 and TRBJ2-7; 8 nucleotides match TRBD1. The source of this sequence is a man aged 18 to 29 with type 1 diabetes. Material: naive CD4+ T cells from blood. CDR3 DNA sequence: TGTGCCAGCAGCCAAGACGGGACAGGATCCTACGAGCAGTACTTC. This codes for CASSQDGTGSYEQYF.